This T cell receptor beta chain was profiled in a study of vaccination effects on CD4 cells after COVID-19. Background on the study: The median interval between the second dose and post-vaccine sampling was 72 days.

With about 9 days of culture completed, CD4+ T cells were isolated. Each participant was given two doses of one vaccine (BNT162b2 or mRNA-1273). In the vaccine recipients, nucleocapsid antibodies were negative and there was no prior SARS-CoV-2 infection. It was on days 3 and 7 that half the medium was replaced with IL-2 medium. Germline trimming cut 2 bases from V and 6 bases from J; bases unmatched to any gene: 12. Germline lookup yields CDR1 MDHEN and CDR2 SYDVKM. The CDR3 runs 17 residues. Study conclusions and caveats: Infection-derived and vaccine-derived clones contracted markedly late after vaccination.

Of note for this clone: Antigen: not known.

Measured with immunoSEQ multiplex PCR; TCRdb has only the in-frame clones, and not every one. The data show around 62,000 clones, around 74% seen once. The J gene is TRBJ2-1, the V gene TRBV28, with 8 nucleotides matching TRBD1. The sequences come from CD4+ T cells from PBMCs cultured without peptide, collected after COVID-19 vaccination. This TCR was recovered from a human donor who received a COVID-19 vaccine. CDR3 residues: CASSLRRTGRMSNEQFF. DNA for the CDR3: TGTGCCAGCAGTTTACGCCGGACAGGGAGGATGAGCAATGAGCAGTTCTTC.